The rows below give T cell receptor beta chains drawn from one sample of a study of vaccination and CD4 T cells after COVID-19. TCRdb passed the PCR reads through MiXCR, listing each CDR3 protein once. In the table there are around 12,000 distinct CDR3 sequences, approximately 32% of which are singletons. These TCRs' antigens remain unknown. The specimen comprised CD4+ T cells from blood, cultured in vitro, sampled before SARS-CoV-2 vaccination. These receptors were taken from a human donor who received a COVID-19 vaccine. Both conserved end residues are part of each CDR3. A D gene is named only where the DNA matches it firmly. Size is omitted from some rows. Given values are once, few, many or a class for expanded clones.

V gene	D gene	J gene	clone size	CDR3 protein	CDR3 DNA
TRBV10-1	TRBD1	TRBJ2-7	few	CASRDRGGYEQYF	TGCGCCAGCAGGGACAGGGGGGGCTACGAGCAGTACTTC
TRBV19	TRBD1	TRBJ1-5	-	CASRWDRGDGQPQHF	TGTGCCAGTAGATGGGACAGGGGGGATGGTCAGCCCCAGCATTTT
TRBV7-2	TRBD2	TRBJ2-1	-	CASSLESGGLYNEQFF	TGTGCCAGCAGCTTAGAGTCGGGGGGGCTCTACAATGAGCAGTTCTTC
TRBV6-5	-	TRBJ1-2	-	CASSYSSEGGGYGYTF	TGTGCCAGCAGTTACTCGAGTGAGGGGGGTGGCTATGGCTACACCTTC
TRBV12-3/TRBV12-4	-	TRBJ1-2	few	CASSRWPSSDYGYTF	TGTGCCAGCAGTAGGTGGCCTTCGTCGGACTATGGCTACACCTTC
TRBV20-1	TRBD1	TRBJ1-1	few	CSARGIPSGQSNTEAFF	TGCAGTGCCAGGGGAATACCATCGGGACAGTCGAACACTGAAGCTTTCTTT
TRBV20-1	-	TRBJ1-2	-	CSPSQGGDYGYTF	TGCAGTCCCTCGCAAGGGGGGGACTATGGCTACACCTTC
TRBV25-1	TRBD1	TRBJ2-1	few	CASSGDRADEQFF	TGTGCCAGCAGCGGGGACAGGGCAGATGAGCAGTTCTTC
TRBV7-2	TRBD2	TRBJ2-5	few	CASFGGVGETQYF	TGTGCCAGTTTTGGGGGGGTAGGAGAGACCCAGTACTTC
TRBV6-5	-	TRBJ2-2	-	CASSSARLGELFF	TGTGCCAGCAGTTCGGCCCGCCTCGGGGAGCTGTTTTTT
TRBV4-2	-	TRBJ2-7	medium-sized	CASSQEDEQYF	TGTGCCAGCAGCCAAGAAGACGAGCAGTACTTC
TRBV6-1	-	TRBJ2-5	few	CASSPRARGTQYF	TGTGCCAGCAGTCCCCGGGCGAGGGGCACCCAGTACTTC
TRBV2	-	TRBJ1-6	few	CASSIRGFNSPLHF	TGTGCCAGCAGTATAAGGGGCTTTAATTCACCCCTCCACTTT
TRBV12-3/TRBV12-4	TRBD2	TRBJ2-3	-	CASTTGTSGGKQYF	TGTGCCAGCACCACCGGGACTAGCGGGGGAAAGCAGTATTTT
TRBV12-3/TRBV12-4	-	TRBJ2-3	-	CASSSNVEDTQYF	TGTGCCAGCAGTTCCAATGTAGAAGATACGCAGTATTTT
TRBV9	-	TRBJ1-5	-	CASSRDDRSNQPQHF	TGTGCCAGCAGTCGAGATGACCGTAGCAATCAGCCCCAGCATTTT
TRBV5-4	TRBD2	TRBJ2-3	-	CASSLDGGALTDTQYF	TGTGCCAGCAGCTTGGACGGGGGGGCTCTGACAGATACGCAGTATTTT
TRBV6-5	TRBD1	TRBJ2-1	-	CASSSTGGSYNEQFF	TGTGCCAGCAGTTCCACAGGGGGCTCCTACAATGAGCAGTTCTTC
TRBV4-2	TRBD1	TRBJ1-5	-	CASSQGGGRGRWNSNQPQHF	TGTGCCAGCAGCCAAGGGGGGGGCAGGGGGCGATGGAATAGCAATCAGCCCCAGCATTTT
TRBV2	-	TRBJ2-3	few	CARQNLQGSDTQYF	TGTGCCAGGCAAAACCTACAGGGTTCAGATACGCAGTATTTT
TRBV19	-	TRBJ2-5	-	CASSGKETQYF	TGTGCCAGTAGCGGGAAAGAGACCCAGTACTTC
TRBV2	-	TRBJ1-2	-	CASTKLRVIDKDGYTF	TGTGCCAGCACCAAGCTCAGGGTGATCGATAAGGATGGCTACACCTTC
TRBV5-6	-	TRBJ2-7	once	CASSLPALAATYF	TGTGCCAGCAGCTTGCCCGCCTTGGCGGCTACATACTTC
TRBV6-1	TRBD1	TRBJ1-2	few	CASSQMQGARSGGYTF	TGTGCCAGCAGTCAGATGCAGGGGGCGCGTTCGGGTGGCTACACCTTC
TRBV27	-	TRBJ2-1	-	CASSDRDSEQFF	TGTGCCAGCAGTGACCGGGACTCAGAGCAGTTCTTC
TRBV7-2	-	TRBJ1-2	few	CASSLRGRNNYGYTF	TGTGCCAGCAGCTTAAGGGGCAGAAATAACTATGGCTACACCTTC
TRBV30	-	TRBJ2-6	-	CAWSDRAGANVLTF	TGTGCCTGGAGTGACAGGGCCGGGGCCAACGTCCTGACTTTC
TRBV9	-	TRBJ1-3	-	CASSDREPSGNTIYF	TGTGCCAGCAGCGACCGGGAGCCCTCTGGAAACACCATATATTTT
TRBV30	-	TRBJ2-5	-	CAWSGKAVIQETQYF	TGTGCCTGGAGCGGTAAGGCCGTGATACAAGAGACCCAGTACTTC
TRBV12-3/TRBV12-4	-	TRBJ1-1	-	CASSFRTDSYVEAFF	TGTGCCAGCAGTTTTCGGACCGACAGTTATGTTGAAGCTTTCTTT
TRBV20-1	-	TRBJ1-1	few	CSASVGQNTEAFF	TGCAGTGCTAGTGTGGGCCAGAACACTGAAGCTTTCTTT
TRBV20-1	TRBD2	TRBJ2-5	few	CSARLAALETQYF	TGCAGTGCGCGACTAGCGGCCTTAGAGACCCAGTACTTC
TRBV6-1	TRBD2	TRBJ2-3	few	CASSEPGLAETTDTQYF	TGTGCCAGCAGTGAGCCGGGACTAGCGGAGACCACAGATACGCAGTATTTT
TRBV19	-	TRBJ1-5	few	CASSLQPTGVNQPQHF	TGTGCCAGTAGTCTCCAGCCGACAGGAGTAAATCAGCCCCAGCATTTT
TRBV7-4	TRBD2	TRBJ2-5	-	CASSPRSRGTSLQETQYF	TGTGCCAGCAGCCCCCGGTCCCGTGGGACTAGCTTGCAAGAGACCCAGTACTTC
TRBV5-1	TRBD1	TRBJ2-7	once	CASSTTGFEQYF	TGCGCCAGCAGCACGACAGGGTTCGAGCAGTACTTC
TRBV7-8	TRBD2	TRBJ2-1	few	CASSLWSVGTRTSWVGNEQFF	TGTGCCAGCAGCTTATGGTCAGTAGGGACAAGGACTAGCTGGGTGGGAAATGAGCAGTTCTTC
TRBV5-5	-	TRBJ1-2	-	CASSTTFDRSF	TGTGCCAGCAGCACTACCTTTGACAGGAGCTTC
TRBV7-2	TRBD2	TRBJ2-1	-	CASSLDWLAGGNEQFF	TGTGCCAGCAGCTTAGATTGGCTAGCGGGGGGGAATGAGCAGTTCTTC
TRBV25-1	-	TRBJ2-1	-	CANSELGKYNEQFF	TGTGCCAACAGTGAATTAGGAAAATACAATGAGCAGTTCTTC
TRBV15	-	TRBJ2-5	few	CATSRDYAVQETQYF	TGTGCCACCAGCAGAGACTATGCAGTGCAAGAGACCCAGTACTTC
TRBV2	-	TRBJ1-4	-	CASSMGSATNEKLFF	TGTGCCAGCAGTATGGGGTCCGCAACTAATGAAAAACTGTTTTTT
TRBV24-1	-	TRBJ2-3	few	CATSLYPRTDTQYF	TGTGCCACCAGTTTATACCCCCGGACAGATACGCAGTATTTT
TRBV5-1	-	TRBJ1-1	few	CASSSRSGPHRTEAFF	TGCGCCAGCAGCTCAAGATCCGGGCCCCATAGGACTGAAGCTTTCTTT
TRBV25-1	TRBD2	TRBJ2-3	few	CASSPGGDTQYF	TGTGCCAGCAGCCCCGGGGGGGATACGCAGTATTTT
TRBV24-1	-	TRBJ2-1	-	CATSEAGLVLQFF	TGTGCCACCAGTGAAGCAGGGTTGGTATTGCAGTTCTTC